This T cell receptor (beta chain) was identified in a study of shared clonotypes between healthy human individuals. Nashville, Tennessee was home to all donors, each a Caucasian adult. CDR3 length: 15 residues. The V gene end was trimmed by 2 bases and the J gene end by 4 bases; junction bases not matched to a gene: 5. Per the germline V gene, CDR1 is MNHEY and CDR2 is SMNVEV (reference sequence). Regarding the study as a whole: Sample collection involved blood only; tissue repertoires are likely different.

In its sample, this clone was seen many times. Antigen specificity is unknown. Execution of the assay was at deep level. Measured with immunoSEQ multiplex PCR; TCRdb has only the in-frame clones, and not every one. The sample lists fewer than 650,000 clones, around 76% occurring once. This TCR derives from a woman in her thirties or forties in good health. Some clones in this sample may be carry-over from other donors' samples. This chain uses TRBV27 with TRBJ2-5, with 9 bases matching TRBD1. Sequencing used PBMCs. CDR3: CASSLLGQGRETQYF. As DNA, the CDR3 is TGTGCCAGCAGTTTACTGGGACAGGGACGAGAGACCCAGTACTTC.